The TCR beta chain described here comes from a study of T-cell reconstitution after alpha-beta-depleted transplantation in children (dated by TCRdb to the mid-2010s). Regarding the complete study: T-cell immune reconstitution after TCRalphabeta/CD19-depleted allogeneic hematopoietic cell transplantation in children was quantitatively tracked in the study by means of TCR repertoire profiling.

Receptor amplification or capture employed PCR. Sequenced on an Illumina HiSeq 2500. TCR library preparation used molecular barcoding, with unique molecular identifiers applied to normalize quantification of the TCRbeta repertoire. TCRdb passed the public sequencing reads through fastp at Q25 and MiXCR, retaining productive beta sequences. Each entry is one CDR3 protein sequence, shown with its most common DNA and genes. The sample profile shows fewer than 250,000 distinct CDR3 sequences; about a sixth of them were found once. The ten largest make up 35% to 50% of the sample. This clonotype was detected only a few times. Its specific antigen is unknown. There are no base qualities to consult, and no much larger clone falls within one base. Study-level results and caveats: The apparently early alphabetaT-cell count recovery about two months after transplant was reportedly dependent on only several hundred rapidly expanded clones derived from non-depleted graft cells. The high TCRbeta diversity at day 60 in some patients was ascribed to recipient T cells and intrathymic progenitors that had survived conditioning. Over subsequent months, a decline in hyperexpanded clone frequencies was noted, and after one year, T-cell counts and TCRbeta diversity were mostly ascribed to newly produced T cells.

In the paper's terms, the treatment or condition label means: allogeneic hematopoietic cell transplantation with graft depleted of TCRalphabeta T cells and CD19 B cells. Transplant recipients were children who received TCRalphabeta/CD19-depleted allogeneic hematopoietic cell grafts. Including the terminal cysteine and phenylalanine, the CDR3 comprises 17 residues. Only CDR3 DNA remains: 51 bases, in frame from the first base. The germline V gene (reference sequence) supplies CDR1 SEHNR and CDR2 FQNEAQ. Relative to germline, V is 1 base shorter and J is 0 bases shorter, with 12 bases between their ends.

This receptor chain uses TRBV7-9 and TRBJ2-2; TRBD2 is a possible D gene, resting on 6 matching bases. This receptor was obtained from a male patient between 2 and 15 years old who had a stem cell transplant for acute lymphoblastic leukemia, so the T cells may come from the graft donor. The material sequenced was PBMCs, mostly from graft donor cells, taken 360 days after TCRalphabeta/CD19-depleted stem cell transplant. The nucleotide sequence reads TGTGCCAGCAGCTTAGAGGTAGCGGCTGCGAACACCGGGGAGCTGTTTTTT. It specifies CASSLEVAAANTGELFF.